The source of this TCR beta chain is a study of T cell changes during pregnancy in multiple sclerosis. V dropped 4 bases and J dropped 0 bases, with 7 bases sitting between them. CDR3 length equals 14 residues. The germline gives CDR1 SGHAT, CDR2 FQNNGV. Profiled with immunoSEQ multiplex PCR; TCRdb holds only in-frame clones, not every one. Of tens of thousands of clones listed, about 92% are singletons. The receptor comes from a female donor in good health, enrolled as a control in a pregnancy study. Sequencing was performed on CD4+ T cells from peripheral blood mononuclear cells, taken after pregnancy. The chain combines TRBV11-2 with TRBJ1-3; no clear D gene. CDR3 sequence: CASSSRLSGNTIYF. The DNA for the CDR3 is TGTGCCAGCAGCTCCCGTCTCTCTGGAAACACCATATATTTT. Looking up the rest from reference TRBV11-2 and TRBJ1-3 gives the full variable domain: EAGVAQSPRYKIIEKRQSVAFWCNPISGHATLYWYQQILGQGPKLLIQFQNNGVVDDSQLPKDRFSAERLKGVDSTLKIQPAKLEDSAVYLCASSSRLSGNTIYFGEGSWLTVV.